This TCR beta chain originates from a study of blood T cell repertoires in COVID-19. For the study at large: Samples came from the United States, Italy and Spain, spanning acute and convalescent COVID-19. From T cells, B-cell-depleted T cells, or PBMCs came the material, which was cDNA or gDNA.

Germline V gene lookup returns CDR1 MGHDK and CDR2 SYGVNS. Trimming removed 6 bases from V and 2 bases from J; junction bases left unmatched: 5. The CDR3 runs 15 residues. Authors' analysis steps: Amplification from reference gene primers served as the basis for estimated nucleated cell counts. TCRdb's copy holds only in-frame clones and misses some; the assay was immunoSEQ multiplex PCR. V, J and clone size were drawn from that table, and D and trimming were deduced from the DNA. The sample has 20,000 to 30,000 clones, 89% seen once; the top ten hold roughly a fifth. This clonotype was sampled from a human donor in a cohort sampled during active COVID-19. The V gene is TRBV25-1, the J gene TRBJ2-1, with 9 bases that match TRBD1. Specimen: peripheral blood. This chain's CDR3 is CASSVGQGPYNEQFF. Here the CDR3 DNA reads TGTGCCAGCAGCGTGGGACAGGGTCCCTACAATGAGCAGTTCTTC.